The clone carrying this T cell receptor beta chain was observed once. HIV-negative, healthy adults without recent acute infections or vaccinations were the donors. The record originates from a study of shared clonotypes between healthy human individuals. The V and J ends lost 0 bases and 1 base, in that order; junction bases with no gene match: 10. Germline V CDR1 and CDR2: SGHRS, YFSETQ. The CDR3 length is 18 residues. In the source study's methods: Because ImmunoSEQ provided only junction sequences with no quality scores, the filtering differed. Profiled with immunoSEQ multiplex PCR; TCRdb holds only in-frame clones, not every one. V and J calls and clone size come straight from that table; D and trimming were deduced from the DNA. The table includes a few million clones, roughly 92% detected once.

Sequences were obtained from naive CD4+ T cells sorted from blood. The subset was: CD45RA+ positively selected. This clonotype was obtained from a man aged 18 to 35 in good health. The V and J genes are TRBV5-1 and TRBJ1-1; the match to TRBD1 covers 9 bases. The CDR3 DNA reads as TGCGCCAGCAGCTTGGAGGGACAGGGAAGGGTTAGGAACACTGAAGCTTTCTTT. This sequence encodes CASSLEGQGRVRNTEAFF.